Listed below are T cell receptor beta chains from one sample, sequenced in a study of memory CD4+ T cells and cytomegalovirus serostatus. This table comes from immunoSEQ multiplex PCR, and its TCRdb copy is limited to in-frame clones, with some not included. The sample contains 70,000 to 90,000 clones, around four fifths of which appear only once. Source material: memory CD4+ T cells from blood. The source of these receptors is an adult in good health and CMV-seropositive. CDR3s include the opening cysteine and the closing phenylalanine or tryptophan. The D gene is left open where the match is weak. Not every row has a clone size; where given, it reads once, few, many or a size class.

J: TRBJ2-2
V: TRBV27
D: NA
size: NA
CDR3: CASRGLGFENTGELFF
DNA: TGTGCCAGCAGGGGATTGGGATTTGAGAACACCGGGGAGCTGTTTTTT

J: TRBJ1-5
V: TRBV5-1
D: NA
size: few
CDR3: CASRAGFGQPQHF
DNA: TGCGCCAGCAGAGCAGGGTTCGGTCAGCCCCAGCATTTT

J: TRBJ1-3
V: TRBV28
D: NA
size: NA
CDR3: CASSSWGSGNTIYF
DNA: TGTGCCAGCAGTTCCTGGGGGTCTGGAAACACCATATATTTT

J: TRBJ2-3
V: TRBV9
D: NA
size: NA
CDR3: CASSVDEYTQYF
DNA: TGTGCCAGCAGCGTAGATGAGTATACGCAGTATTTT

J: TRBJ1-1
V: TRBV10-3
D: TRBD1
size: few
CDR3: CAISPDRGIEAFF
DNA: TGTGCCATCAGTCCTGACAGGGGAATTGAAGCTTTCTTT

J: TRBJ1-5
V: TRBV11-2
D: TRBD1
size: NA
CDR3: CASSLDRDRGGNQPQHF
DNA: TGTGCCAGCAGCTTAGATAGGGACAGGGGCGGCAATCAGCCCCAGCATTTT

J: TRBJ2-7
V: TRBV5-5
D: TRBD2
size: many
CDR3: CASSFSLLSGVYYEQYF
DNA: TGTGCCAGCAGCTTCTCCCTTTTGAGCGGGGTGTACTACGAGCAGTACTTC

J: TRBJ1-5
V: TRBV6-6
D: NA
size: NA
CDR3: CASSRPQMPQHF
DNA: TGTGCCAGCAGTCGCCCTCAGATGCCCCAGCATTTT

J: TRBJ2-1
V: TRBV2
D: TRBD2
size: NA
CDR3: CAASAPRAGAYNEQFF
DNA: TGTGCCGCTTCGGCCCCTAGAGCGGGGGCCTACAATGAGCAGTTCTTC

J: TRBJ2-5
V: TRBV5-1
D: NA
size: NA
CDR3: CASSWGDNWETQYF
DNA: TGCGCCAGCAGCTGGGGGGACAACTGGGAGACCCAGTACTTC

J: TRBJ1-1
V: TRBV6-4
D: TRBD1
size: NA
CDR3: CASSDQPGGGTEAFF
DNA: TGTGCCAGCAGTGATCAACCAGGGGGCGGAACTGAAGCTTTCTTT

J: TRBJ2-2
V: TRBV30
D: TRBD2
size: NA
CDR3: CAWGGLARNTGELFF
DNA: TGTGCCTGGGGGGGACTAGCCCGGAACACCGGGGAGCTGTTTTTT

J: TRBJ1-3
V: TRBV14
D: NA
size: NA
CDR3: CASSRWGRGGNTIYF
DNA: TGTGCCAGCAGCCGTTGGGGACGGGGCGGAAACACCATATATTTT

J: TRBJ1-5
V: TRBV2
D: NA
size: few
CDR3: CASSGGGGLGQPQHF
DNA: TGTGCCAGCAGTGGGGGTGGAGGTCTGGGGCAGCCCCAGCATTTT

J: TRBJ1-1
V: TRBV6-1
D: TRBD1
size: NA
CDR3: CASRSQTGWLTEAFF
DNA: TGTGCCAGCAGGAGCCAGACAGGGTGGTTAACTGAAGCTTTCTTT

J: TRBJ1-4
V: TRBV27
D: TRBD1
size: few
CDR3: CASTAGRNRGDEKLFF
DNA: TGTGCCAGCACCGCGGGCAGGAACAGGGGGGATGAAAAACTGTTTTTT

J: TRBJ1-5
V: TRBV27
D: TRBD1
size: once
CDR3: CASRGTGPYAPQHF
DNA: TGTGCCAGCAGGGGGACAGGACCGTACGCGCCCCAGCATTTT

J: TRBJ2-6
V: TRBV19
D: NA
size: NA
CDR3: CASSQVSGANVLTF
DNA: TGTGCCAGTAGTCAGGTCTCTGGGGCCAACGTCCTGACTTTC

J: TRBJ1-6
V: TRBV2
D: NA
size: NA
CDR3: CASSPQGRSSPLHF
DNA: TGTGCCAGCAGTCCTCAGGGAAGAAGCTCACCCCTCCACTTT

J: TRBJ1-5
V: TRBV7-2
D: NA
size: NA
CDR3: CASSLEGVRNQPQHF
DNA: TGTGCCAGCAGCTTAGAGGGAGTACGCAATCAGCCCCAGCATTTT

J: TRBJ2-3
V: TRBV5-1
D: NA
size: NA
CDR3: CASSLTDTQYF
DNA: TGCGCCAGCAGCTTAACAGATACGCAGTATTTT

J: TRBJ2-3
V: TRBV7-2
D: TRBD2
size: NA
CDR3: CASSLRAGDLDTQYF
DNA: TGTGCCAGCAGCTTACGAGCGGGGGATTTAGATACGCAGTATTTT

J: TRBJ2-5
V: TRBV11-3
D: NA
size: few
CDR3: CASSLGLGAGETQYF
DNA: TGTGCCAGCAGCTTAGGACTCGGCGCGGGCGAGACCCAGTACTTC

J: TRBJ2-3
V: TRBV21-1
D: NA
size: NA
CDR3: CASSEQGREDTQYF
DNA: TGTGCCAGCAGCGAACAGGGAAGGGAAGATACGCAGTATTTT

J: TRBJ2-5
V: TRBV5-1
D: NA
size: NA
CDR3: CASSLSGKQETQYF
DNA: TGCGCCAGCAGCTTATCAGGGAAGCAAGAGACCCAGTACTTC

J: TRBJ2-1
V: TRBV7-9
D: TRBD2
size: NA
CDR3: CASSFWGRGGRKGNEQFF
DNA: TGTGCCAGCAGCTTTTGGGGCAGGGGCGGGAGGAAGGGGAATGAGCAGTTCTTC

J: TRBJ2-5
V: TRBV19
D: TRBD1
size: NA
CDR3: CASSKQGNVETQYF
DNA: TGTGCCAGTAGTAAACAGGGGAATGTTGAGACCCAGTACTTC

J: TRBJ2-6
V: TRBV6-1
D: NA
size: once
CDR3: CASSALLAAGANVLTF
DNA: TGTGCCAGCAGTGCCCTGCTAGCTGCTGGGGCCAACGTCCTGACTTTC

J: TRBJ1-4
V: TRBV29-1
D: NA
size: NA
CDR3: CSAGRDEKLFF
DNA: TGCAGCGCCGGTCGGGATGAAAAACTGTTTTTT

J: TRBJ1-2
V: TRBV6-5
D: NA
size: NA
CDR3: CASSLNRAGNYGYTF
DNA: TGTGCCAGCAGTTTGAACAGGGCGGGTAACTATGGCTACACCTTC

J: TRBJ1-1
V: TRBV10-3
D: NA
size: NA
CDR3: CATLTPERTEAFF
DNA: TGTGCCACCCTGACACCCGAGAGGACTGAAGCTTTCTTT

J: TRBJ2-2
V: TRBV11-3
D: TRBD2
size: NA
CDR3: CASRLERENRVGELFF
DNA: TGTGCCAGCAGGTTAGAGCGGGAGAATCGGGTCGGGGAGCTGTTTTTT

J: TRBJ2-7
V: TRBV18
D: NA
size: once
CDR3: CASSLRPSQGNHPTYEQYF
DNA: TGTGCCAGCTCACTACGCCCCTCACAGGGTAACCATCCCACCTACGAGCAGTACTTC

J: TRBJ1-2
V: TRBV6-5
D: NA
size: NA
CDR3: CASRTEVPYGYTF
DNA: TGTGCCAGCAGGACGGAGGTGCCCTATGGCTACACCTTC

J: TRBJ2-5
V: TRBV11-3
D: TRBD1
size: NA
CDR3: CASSPRQGWGETQYF
DNA: TGTGCCAGCAGCCCTCGACAGGGTTGGGGGGAGACCCAGTACTTC

J: TRBJ2-1
V: TRBV7-8
D: NA
size: few
CDR3: CASSLSVSSYNEQFF
DNA: TGTGCCAGCAGCTTGTCCGTGAGCTCCTACAATGAGCAGTTCTTC

J: TRBJ2-6
V: TRBV19
D: NA
size: NA
CDR3: CASSRGSGANVLTF
DNA: TGTGCCAGTAGTAGGGGGTCCGGGGCCAACGTCCTGACTTTC

J: TRBJ2-3
V: TRBV6-4
D: NA
size: NA
CDR3: CASSDGGASTDTQYF
DNA: TGTGCCAGCAGTGACGGGGGTGCCAGCACAGATACGCAGTATTTT

J: TRBJ2-2
V: TRBV30
D: NA
size: NA
CDR3: CAWIRDSGVMAGELFF
DNA: TGTGCCTGGATCCGTGACAGTGGAGTCATGGCCGGGGAGCTGTTTTTT

J: TRBJ2-3
V: TRBV7-2
D: NA
size: NA
CDR3: CASSLAAGTTDTQYF
DNA: TGTGCCAGCAGCTTAGCGGCAGGGACCACAGATACGCAGTATTTT

J: TRBJ2-2
V: TRBV5-1
D: TRBD2
size: once
CDR3: CASSGSGGNTGELFF
DNA: TGCGCCAGCAGCGGCAGCGGGGGGAACACCGGGGAGCTGTTTTTT

J: TRBJ1-2
V: TRBV30
D: TRBD1
size: NA
CDR3: CAWSPHRGKYGYTF
DNA: TGTGCCTGGAGTCCACACAGGGGAAAGTATGGCTACACCTTC

J: TRBJ2-3
V: TRBV2
D: NA
size: NA
CDR3: CASRGDITQHMTQYF
DNA: TGTGCCAGCAGGGGGGACATCACGCAGCACATGACGCAGTATTTT

J: TRBJ2-1
V: TRBV27
D: TRBD2
size: NA
CDR3: CASTKKGLAGPSSYNEQFF
DNA: TGTGCCAGCACCAAGAAGGGACTAGCGGGTCCTAGCTCCTACAATGAGCAGTTCTTC

J: TRBJ1-4
V: TRBV7-2
D: TRBD1
size: NA
CDR3: CASSPPGQRATNEKLFF
DNA: TGTGCCAGCAGCCCCCCGGGACAGCGGGCAACTAATGAAAAACTGTTTTTT

J: TRBJ1-6
V: TRBV7-6
D: TRBD1
size: few
CDR3: CASRTGNSPLHF
DNA: TGTGCCAGTCGGACAGGGAATTCACCCCTCCACTTT

J: TRBJ2-2
V: TRBV4-1
D: TRBD1
size: NA
CDR3: CASSQGGTGGTGELFF
DNA: TGCGCCAGCAGCCAAGGGGGGACAGGAGGGACCGGGGAGCTGTTTTTT

J: TRBJ2-6
V: TRBV19
D: NA
size: NA
CDR3: CASHLSGPPGANVLTF
DNA: TGTGCCAGTCACCTTTCGGGTCCCCCTGGGGCCAACGTCCTGACTTTC

J: TRBJ2-1
V: TRBV9
D: TRBD2
size: NA
CDR3: CASSVLAGGADEQFF
DNA: TGTGCCAGCAGCGTACTAGCGGGGGGTGCCGATGAGCAGTTCTTC

J: TRBJ2-1
V: TRBV4-3
D: NA
size: NA
CDR3: CASSLLAADYNEQFF
DNA: TGCGCCAGCAGCCTCTTAGCGGCAGATTACAATGAGCAGTTCTTC

J: TRBJ1-4
V: TRBV9
D: TRBD1
size: NA
CDR3: CASSVVGQGVVVEKLFF
DNA: TGTGCCAGCAGCGTTGTAGGACAGGGGGTTGTGGTTGAAAAACTGTTTTTT

J: TRBJ1-5
V: TRBV11-2
D: NA
size: NA
CDR3: CASSLDRGPQHF
DNA: TGTGCCAGCAGCTTAGACAGGGGCCCCCAGCATTTT

J: TRBJ2-1
V: TRBV4-2
D: TRBD2
size: NA
CDR3: CASSSSLGTSYNEQFF
DNA: TGTGCCAGCAGCTCAAGCCTTGGGACTAGTTACAATGAGCAGTTCTTC